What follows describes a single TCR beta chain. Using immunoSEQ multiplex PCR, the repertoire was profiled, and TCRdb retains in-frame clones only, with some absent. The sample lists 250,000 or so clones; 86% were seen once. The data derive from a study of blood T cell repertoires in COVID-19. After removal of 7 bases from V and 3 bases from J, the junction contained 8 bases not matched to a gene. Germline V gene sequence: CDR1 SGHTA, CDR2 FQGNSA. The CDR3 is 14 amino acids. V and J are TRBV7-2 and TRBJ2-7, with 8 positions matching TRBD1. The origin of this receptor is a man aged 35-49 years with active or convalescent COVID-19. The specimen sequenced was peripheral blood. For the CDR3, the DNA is TGTGCCAGCACTCCCCCCGGGACAGGCTACGAGCAGTACTTC. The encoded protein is CASTPPGTGYEQYF.